The sample holds one count of the clone carrying this T cell receptor (beta chain). Amplification used 60 Vbeta primers and 13 Jbeta primers. Sequenced by immunoSEQ multiplex PCR; TCRdb stores in-frame clones only, minus some. The data show 180,000 or so clones, around 80% seen once. This record comes from a study of cytomegalovirus exposure and HLA in healthy donors. The CDR3 totals 15 residues. The ends lost 5 bases at V and 3 bases at J; junction bases unmatched: 8. Per the germline V gene, CDR1 is SEHNR and CDR2 is FQNEAQ (reference sequence). The sequenced sample was PBMCs. This sequence joins TRBV7-9 and TRBJ2-3, with TRBD1 identical over 7 bases. This TCR derives from a woman younger than 45 in good health and CMV-seropositive. CDR3 sequence (DNA): TGTGCCAGCAGCCCCTGGGACAGAGAAACAGATACGCAGTATTTT. Its protein product is CASSPWDRETDTQYF.